The sequence of this T cell receptor beta chain was determined in a study of cytomegalovirus exposure and HLA in healthy donors. The ends were cut back, 0 bases at V and 13 bases at J, with 15 bases in the middle. Germline CDR1 and CDR2: LGHNT and FRNRAP. The CDR3 length is 13 residues. This PCR relied on a set of 60 Vbeta primers and 13 Jbeta primers. TCRdb's table, derived via immunoSEQ multiplex PCR, lists solely in-frame clones and lacks some. This table has 85,000 to 100,000 clones, over 75% appearing once. Healthy individuals who donated bone marrow served as the donors. Points on this clone: What it recognizes is unknown.

Study-wide results and caveats: TCR beta V- and J-gene trimming, according to a later analysis, was linked to a missense DCLRE1C variant. In vitro checks showed that a few CMV-associated chains really do target CMV antigens. Generally TCR sequences proved uncommon, though certain public TCRs appeared in numerous donors.

The clonotype originates from a man aged 45 to 65 in good health and CMV-seropositive. V gene TRBV12-5 combines with J gene TRBJ1-2; TRBD1 might be the D (6 bases). Sequenced: PBMCs. This chain's CDR3 is CASGLVAKGVFTF. CDR3 DNA: TGTGCTAGTGGTTTGGTAGCCAAGGGGGTCTTCACCTTC.